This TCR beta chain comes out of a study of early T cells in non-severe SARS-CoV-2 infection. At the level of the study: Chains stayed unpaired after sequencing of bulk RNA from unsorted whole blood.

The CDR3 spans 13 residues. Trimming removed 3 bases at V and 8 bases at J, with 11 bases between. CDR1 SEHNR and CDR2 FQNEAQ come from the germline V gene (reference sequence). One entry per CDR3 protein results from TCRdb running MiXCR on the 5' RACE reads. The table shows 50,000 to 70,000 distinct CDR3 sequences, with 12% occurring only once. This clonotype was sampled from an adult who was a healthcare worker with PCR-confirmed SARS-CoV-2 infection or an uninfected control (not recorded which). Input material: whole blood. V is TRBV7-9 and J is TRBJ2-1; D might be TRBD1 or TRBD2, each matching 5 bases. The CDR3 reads CASSFGTGDEQFF. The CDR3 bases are TGTGCCAGCAGCTTCGGGACGGGTGATGAGCAGTTCTTC.